One and the same sample provided the 31 T cell receptor beta chains below, sequenced in a study of blood T cell repertoires in COVID-19. The data were produced by immunoSEQ multiplex PCR, yet TCRdb's version contains in-frame clones alone and is incomplete. The top ten clones hold 1.7% of a sample with under 300,000 clones, 89% of them seen once. Input material: PBMCs or T cells enriched from blood (not recorded which). The receptors originated from a middle-aged woman who had recovered from COVID-19.

The chain combines TRBV7-3 with TRBJ2-7; 8 positions match TRBD2. The CDR3 has 15 amino acids. The V and J ends lost 5 bases and 6 bases, in that order; junction bases with no gene match: 12. Germline CDR1 is SGHTA and CDR2 is FQGTGA. Written as DNA, the CDR3 is TGTGCCAGCAGCCCCACCGGGACTAGTGTGGGCGAGCAGTACTTC. This gives the protein CASSPTGTSVGEQYF.

V and J are TRBV5-1 and TRBJ2-3; 9 nucleotides line up with TRBD1. The germline V gene has CDR1 SGHRS and CDR2 YFSETQ. V dropped 0 bases and J dropped 2; count of bases not matched to a gene: 7. The CDR3 runs 17 residues. CDR3 region: CASSLGTGVRNTDTQYF. DNA for the CDR3: TGCGCCAGCAGCTTGGGGACAGGGGTTAGAAACACAGATACGCAGTATTTT.

This clone showed up just a few times. The chain links TRBV25-1 to TRBJ2-5; TRBD1 aligns across 9 bases. Germline lookup yields CDR1 MGHDK and CDR2 SYGVNS. The J segment lost 2 bases and the V segment lost 3 bases, leaving 4 bases of the junction unmatched. CDR3 size: 15 residues. In DNA, the CDR3 is TGTGCCAGCAGTGATTCGGGACAGGGACAAGAGACCCAGTACTTC. The encoded protein is CASSDSGQGQETQYF.

The rearrangement uses TRBV29-1 and TRBJ1-2; 11 positions agree with TRBD1. This CDR3 comprises 13 residues. The J segment lost 7 bases and the V segment lost 6 bases, leaving 7 bases of the junction unmatched. Germline V gives CDR1 SQVTM, CDR2 ANQGSEA. CDR3 sequence reads: CSVFRDRGFGYTF. As DNA, the CDR3 is TGCAGCGTATTCCGGGACAGGGGGTTTGGCTACACCTTC.

The chain couples TRBV7-8 to TRBJ1-2; D is unclear. Germline V gene lookup returns CDR1 SGHVS and CDR2 FQNEAQ. The CDR3 is made up of 15 amino acids. Deletions cut 5 bases from V and 0 bases from J, with 13 bases between. This chain's CDR3 is CASSTPGSANYGYTF. CDR3 sequence (DNA): TGTGCCAGCAGCACGCCGGGGTCTGCTAACTATGGCTACACCTTC.

V usage is TRBV7-8 and J usage is TRBJ1-1; TRBD1 matches at 7 bases. Germline CDR1 is SGHVS and CDR2 is FQNEAQ. The J segment lost 1 base and the V segment lost 5 bases, leaving 4 bases of the junction unmatched. This CDR3 has 14 residues. The CDR3 spells CASSIDRENTEAFF. In DNA, the CDR3 is TGTGCCAGCAGCATTGACAGGGAGAACACTGAAGCTTTCTTT.

DNA of the CDR3: TGTGCCAGCCGACAGGTTAGGCAAAATCAGCCCCAGCATTTT. It codes for CASRQVRQNQPQHF. The V call is TRBV25-1, the J call TRBJ1-5, with a weak D call TRBD1 (6 bases). The V end lost 8 bases, the J end lost 4 bases, and 15 bases lay between the germline ends. The germline CDR1 and CDR2 sequences are MGHDK and SYGVNS. The CDR3 loop spans 14 amino acids.

V is TRBV2 and J is TRBJ1-5; D uncertain. Germline lookup yields CDR1 SNHLY and CDR2 FYNNEI. The CDR3 consists of 13 residues. Trimming pared 2 bases from V and 1 base from J, leaving 3 bases between. CDR3 sequence (DNA): TGTGCCAGCAGTGAACAAAGCAATCAGCCCCAGCATTTT. Its protein is CASSEQSNQPQHF.

The chain couples TRBV27 to TRBJ1-1; tentative D call: TRBD1 (6 bases). Trimming left V 4 bases short and J 5 bases short, with 14 bases between. Germline V gene data show CDR1 as MNHEY and CDR2 as SMNVEV (reference sequence). The CDR3 contains 14 residues. As DNA, the CDR3 is TGTGCCAGCAGTTCACAAATCGGGACAACTGAAGCTTTCTTT. It specifies CASSSQIGTTEAFF.

The CDR3 here is CASSFTGQESYEQYF. The CDR3 DNA reads as TGTGCCAGCAGTTTCACGGGACAGGAGTCCTACGAGCAGTACTTC. V and J are TRBV27 and TRBJ2-7; 8 nucleotides align to TRBD1. The CDR3 is made up of 15 amino acids. CDR1 and CDR2 (germline): MNHEY, SMNVEV (reference sequence). V was clipped by 3 bases and J by 1 base; unmatched bases: 5.

The chain uses TRBV6-1 and TRBJ2-5; D is ambiguous. CDR3 length: 14 residues. The V gene lost 3 bases and the J gene lost 1 base, with 9 bases spanning the gap. The germline CDR1 and CDR2 sequences are MNHNS and SASEGT. As DNA, the CDR3 is TGTGCCAGCAGTGACAACTACCCCCAAGAGACCCAGTACTTC. This codes for CASSDNYPQETQYF.

V usage is TRBV2 and J usage is TRBJ1-5; perhaps TRBD1 as D (5 bases). Germline assignment: CDR1 SNHLY and CDR2 FYNNEI. The CDR3 has 15 residues. V lost 6 bases, J lost 3 bases, and 15 bases lay in between. The CDR3 nucleotides read TGTGCCAGCAGCGAGGAGGGGTCCCACAATCAGCCCCAGCATTTT. Amino acids: CASSEEGSHNQPQHF.

This rearrangement joins TRBV2 to TRBJ2-7; D might be TRBD1 (6 bases). CDR1 and CDR2 from the germline V gene are SNHLY and FYNNEI. This CDR3 is built from 15 residues. Deletions cut 1 base from V and 7 bases from J, with 17 bases between. This chain's CDR3 is CASSEGGRGPGEQYF. CDR3 bases: TGTGCCAGCAGTGAAGGTGGCAGGGGCCCGGGGGAGCAGTACTTC.

This chain links TRBV30 with TRBJ1-5, with TRBD1 matching over 9 bases. Germline values: CDR1 GTSNPN, CDR2 SVGIG (reference sequence). The length of the CDR3 is 15 residues. The ends lost 0 bases at V and 6 bases at J; junction bases unmatched: 6. This CDR3 reads CAWSVGTGIGQPQHF. The CDR3 DNA reads as TGTGCCTGGAGTGTAGGGACAGGGATAGGTCAGCCCCAGCATTTT. Complete variable domain (other parts from reference TRBV30 and TRBJ1-5): SQTIHQWPATLVQPVGSPLSLECTVEGTSNPNLYWYRQAAGRGLQLLFYSVGIGQISSEVPQNLSASRPQDRQFILSSKKLLLSDSGFYLCAWSVGTGIGQPQHFGDGTRLSIL.

J is TRBJ2-7 and V is TRBV6-2 or TRBV6-3; 10 bases match TRBD2. CDR1 is MNHEY and CDR2 is SVGEGT in the germline V gene. The CDR3 spans 16 residues. After removal of 5 bases from V and 3 bases from J, the junction contained 10 bases not matched to a gene. In DNA, the CDR3 is TGTGCCAGCAGTGGGGCTGGGCTAGCGGGAGACTACGAGCAGTACTTC. The encoded protein is CASSGAGLAGDYEQYF.

Worth noting for this clone: In the same sample, other DNA sequences code for this CDR3. The chain joins TRBV7-2 to TRBJ1-4, with a possible D match to TRBD1 (5 bases). In germline, CDR1 is SGHTA, CDR2 FQGNSA. The V gene lost 0 bases and the J gene lost 3 bases, with 5 bases spanning the gap. The CDR3 covers 14 residues. In nucleotides, the CDR3 is TGTGCCAGCAGCTTAGCAGGGGCTAATGAAAAACTGTTTTTT. Translating gives CASSLAGANEKLFF.

V is TRBV9 and J is TRBJ2-1; D unresolved. This CDR3 comprises 14 residues. Looked up from germline, CDR1 is SGDLS and CDR2 is YYNGEE. V lost 0 bases and J lost 8, with 12 bases in between. CDR3 residues: CASSVEHRYDEQFF. CDR3 DNA sequence: TGTGCCAGCAGCGTAGAGCATCGTTACGATGAGCAGTTCTTC.

The chain has TRBV14 and TRBJ1-1; 9 bases fit TRBD1. Trimming removed 3 bases from V and 11 bases from J; junction bases left unmatched: 7. The CDR3 runs to 13 residues. Germline loops: CDR1 SGHDN, CDR2 FVKESK. CDR3 protein: CASSHTGTGSAFF. The CDR3, as DNA: TGTGCCAGCAGCCACACCGGGACAGGGTCGGCTTTCTTT.

This chain links TRBV3-1 (or the pseudogene TRBV3-2) with TRBJ1-5; TRBD1 matches at 8 bases. This CDR3 has 17 amino acids. The germline V gene has CDR1 LGHDT and CDR2 YNNKEL (reference sequence). V lost 1 base to trimming and J lost 0 bases; unmatched junction nucleotides: 5. CDR3: CASSQGDRRYSNQPQHF. In nucleotides, the CDR3 is TGTGCCAGCAGCCAAGGGGACAGGCGGTATAGCAATCAGCCCCAGCATTTT.

The V call is TRBV5-1, the J call TRBJ1-6, with 8 bases fitting TRBD1. With V trimmed by 4 bases and J by 7 bases, 7 bases remained unmatched. The germline V gene has CDR1 SGHRS and CDR2 YFSETQ. This CDR3 is 15 amino acids long. The CDR3 DNA follows: TGCGCCAGCAGCCTACAGACAGGGGAGAATTCACCCCTCCACTTT. It specifies CASSLQTGENSPLHF. The variable domain in full, with the rest retrieved from reference TRBV5-1 and TRBJ1-6, is KAGVTQTPRYLIKTRGQQVTLSCSPISGHRSVSWYQQTPGQGLQFLFEYFSETQRNKGNFPGRFSGRQFSNSRSEMNVSTLELGDSALYLCASSLQTGENSPLHFGNGTRLTVT.

The J gene is TRBJ1-2, the V gene TRBV20-1; D is unclear. Germline V gene lookup returns CDR1 DFQATT and CDR2 SNEGSKA (reference sequence). Trimming stripped 8 bases from V and 6 bases from J, with 4 bases between. CDR3 length: 8 residues. The CDR3 protein is CSRDGYTF. As DNA, the CDR3 is TGCAGTCGAGATGGCTACACCTTC.

The chain recombines TRBV19 with TRBJ2-3, with 11 bases identical to TRBD2. The germline CDR1 and CDR2 sequences are LNHDA and SQIVND (reference sequence). V gave up 8 bases and J gave up 4 bases; unmatched junction bases: 11. The CDR3 runs 16 residues. The CDR3 is CASGYSGRAPPDTQYF. The CDR3 DNA reads TGTGCCAGTGGATATAGCGGGAGGGCCCCCCCAGATACGCAGTATTTT.

V usage is TRBV11-2 and J usage is TRBJ2-1; 9 bases are a match to TRBD2. Trimming removed 3 bases from V and 2 bases from J; junction bases left unmatched: 2. The CDR3 is 15 residues long. Per the germline V gene, CDR1 is SGHAT and CDR2 is FQNNGV. CDR3 loop: CASSFAGGPYNEQFF. Here the CDR3 DNA reads TGTGCCAGCAGCTTCGCGGGAGGGCCCTACAATGAGCAGTTCTTC.

This sequence joins TRBV4-3 and TRBJ1-2, with D uncertain. Germline V gene sequence: CDR1 LGHNA, CDR2 YSLEER. Trimming pared 0 bases from V and 3 bases from J, leaving 11 bases between. The CDR3 extends over 15 amino acids. The CDR3 here is CASSQEIQQDYGYTF. The CDR3 DNA sequence: TGCGCCAGCAGCCAAGAAATACAGCAAGACTATGGCTACACCTTC.

The chain joins TRBV19 to TRBJ1-1; 9 positions match TRBD1. The germline CDR1 and CDR2 sequences are LNHDA and SQIVND (reference sequence). This CDR3 is 15 amino acids long. The V gene end was trimmed by 0 bases and the J gene end by 11 bases; junction bases not matched to a gene: 10. The chain's CDR3 is CASSIDLGQGVGAFF. In nucleotides, the CDR3 is TGTGCCAGTAGTATAGATCTGGGACAGGGAGTGGGCGCTTTCTTT.

The genes are TRBV7-8 and TRBJ2-1, with 9 nucleotides matching TRBD2. Trimming cost V 5 bases and J 6 bases; bases outside gene matches: 8. The CDR3 loop spans 15 amino acids. Germline CDR1 SGHVS, CDR2 FQNEAQ. CDR3 coding DNA: TGTGCCAGCAGCAGGGCTGGGACTAGCCCCAATGAGCAGTTCTTC. The encoded protein is CASSRAGTSPNEQFF.

The chain links TRBV10-3 to TRBJ1-1, with D possibly TRBD1 on 5 matching bases. The CDR3 runs to 14 residues. The germline V gene has CDR1 ENHRY and CDR2 SYGVKD. The V gene lost 5 bases and the J gene lost 6 bases, with 16 bases spanning the gap. CDR3 DNA: TGTGCCATCAGTCTCTCTGGGACTGCGGCTGAAGCTTTCTTT. Amino acid sequence: CAISLSGTAAEAFF.

The chain links TRBV6-5 to TRBJ1-2, with D perhaps TRBD1 (6 bases). Germline V gene sequence: CDR1 MNHEY, CDR2 SVGAGI. This CDR3 contains 13 residues. Trimming pared 7 bases from V and 4 bases from J, leaving 13 bases between. CDR3 in amino acids: CASTDPDSYGYTF. The CDR3 coding sequence is TGTGCCAGCACCGACCCGGACAGCTATGGCTACACCTTC.

The V and J genes are TRBV5-4 and TRBJ1-2; 11 bases are shared with TRBD1. This CDR3 has 16 amino acids. The J segment lost 7 bases and the V segment lost 4 bases, leaving 12 bases of the junction unmatched. The germline V gene encodes CDR1 SGHNT and CDR2 YYREEE (reference sequence). The DNA for the CDR3 is TGTGCCAGCAGCCTACCCACCGGGACAGGGGGATTTGGCTACACCTTC. Translation: CASSLPTGTGGFGYTF. Based on the CDR3 plus reference TRBV5-4 and TRBJ1-2, the full variable domain is ETGVTQSPTHLIKTRGQQVTLRCSSQSGHNTVSWYQQALGQGPQFIFQYYREEENGRGNFPPRFSGLQFPNYSSELNVNALELDDSALYLCASSLPTGTGGFGYTFGSGTRLTVV.

This clone was observed a few times. The chain employs TRBV30 and TRBJ1-5, with D unclear. The CDR3 is 15 residues long. V lost 4 bases, J lost 0 bases, and 13 bases lay in between. CDR1 is GTSNPN, CDR2 SVGIG, per germline (reference sequence). CDR3 region: CAWKGNSHSNQPQHF. The CDR3 bases are TGTGCCTGGAAAGGAAACAGCCATAGCAATCAGCCCCAGCATTTT.

V usage is TRBV19 and J usage is TRBJ1-3, with TRBD1 as a possible D gene (6 bases). This CDR3 region has 15 residues. V was trimmed by 0 bases and J by 0 bases, leaving 6 bases between them. CDR1 and CDR2 from the germline V gene are LNHDA and SQIVND (reference sequence). The CDR3 bases are TGTGCCAGTAGTATAGAAGGGGGCTCTGGAAACACCATATATTTT. Amino acid sequence: CASSIEGGSGNTIYF.